This T cell receptor beta chain was captured in a study of CD8+ T cells in alopecia areata. Study-level background: Patients in the treated group were given tofacitinib by mouth, 5 to 10 mg twice a day. Treated patients were scored for severity by percent of scalp affected.

CDR3 length: 16 amino acids. Unmatched junction bases numbered 7, after V lost 0 bases and J lost 3 bases. Germline V gives CDR1 LGHNA, CDR2 YNFKEQ. As to treatment: oral pan-JAK inhibitor, 5-10 mg twice daily. As the sequencing template, cDNA was produced by extracting RNA and reverse transcribing it. Repertoires were generated with immunoSEQ multiplex PCR, while TCRdb's copy carries only in-frame clones and drops some. The sample has around 140,000 clones, roughly nine tenths seen once. The sequencing used CD8+ T cells sorted from blood, collected at week 4, from a patient treated with tofacitinib. The chain carries TRBV4-2 and TRBJ2-7; 8 positions agree with TRBD2. This receptor was obtained from a human donor with alopecia areata. The CDR3 loop is CASSQEVGGAFYEQYF. CDR3 coding DNA: TGTGCCAGCAGCCAAGAGGTCGGGGGGGCTTTCTACGAGCAGTACTTC.